The next 8 T cell receptor beta chains were all read from a single sample in a study of blood T cell repertoires in COVID-19. Assay used: immunoSEQ multiplex PCR; TCRdb lists only in-frame clones, some missing. The sample has around 260,000 clones, approximately 86% seen once. Source material: peripheral blood. Source of these receptors: a young man with active or convalescent COVID-19.

The V gene is TRBV27, the J gene TRBJ1-1, with a weak D call TRBD1 (6 bases). The V end lost 6 bases, the J end lost 9 bases, and 17 bases lay between the germline ends. The CDR3 is 13 amino acids. Germline V lookup: CDR1 MNHEY, CDR2 SMNVEV (reference sequence). DNA of the CDR3: TGTGCCAGCAGGTACCGGGACACGGGAAAAGCTTTCTTT. Its translation: CASRYRDTGKAFF.

This rearrangement joins TRBV6-2 or TRBV6-3 to TRBJ2-3, with 11 bases matching TRBD2. V lost 5 bases, J lost 8 bases, and 12 bases stayed unmatched. Per germline, CDR1 MNHEY and CDR2 SVGEGT. The CDR3 sequence is 16 residues long. The CDR3 sequence is CASSTPLAGVRGTQYF. The DNA for the CDR3 is TGTGCCAGCAGTACGCCACTAGCGGGGGTCCGTGGTACGCAGTATTTT.

The V and J genes are TRBV29-1 and TRBJ2-3; 7 nucleotides match TRBD2. In germline, CDR1 is SQVTM, CDR2 ANQGSEA. This CDR3 comprises 13 residues. V lost 4 bases and J lost 1; bases outside the gene matches: 2. The DNA of the CDR3 is TGCAGCGTTGCCAGCGGGGGCACAGATACGCAGTATTTT. Protein sequence: CSVASGGTDTQYF.

CDR3 protein: CASSTGKDLLETQYF. CDR3 DNA: TGTGCCAGCAGCACGGGAAAGGACTTGTTGGAGACCCAGTACTTC. V usage is TRBV5-4 and J usage is TRBJ2-5, with D perhaps TRBD2 (5 bases). Germline V gives CDR1 SGHNT, CDR2 YYREEE (reference sequence). This CDR3 is 15 amino acids long. V lost 4 bases and J lost 5, with 18 bases in between.

The V gene is TRBV19, the J gene TRBJ1-1; tentative D call: TRBD1 (5 bases). CDR3 length: 14 residues. The V gene lost 3 bases and the J gene lost 4 bases, with 12 bases spanning the gap. CDR1 is LNHDA, CDR2 SQIVND, per germline (reference sequence). The CDR3 is CASSISRVGTEAFF. CDR3 bases: TGTGCCAGTAGTATTTCCAGGGTTGGCACTGAAGCTTTCTTT.

The chain employs TRBV6-5 and TRBJ2-3; 9 bases map to TRBD1. The CDR3 loop spans 15 amino acids. Germline loops: CDR1 MNHEY, CDR2 SVGAGI. V shed 7 bases and J 3 bases; nucleotides not matched to a gene: 8. This chain's CDR3 is CASKLPGQGTDTQYF. CDR3 sequence (DNA): TGTGCCAGCAAGCTACCGGGACAGGGTACAGATACGCAGTATTTT.

The chain links TRBV4-2 to TRBJ2-1; D might be TRBD2 (5 bases). Trimming shortened V by 0 bases and J by 10 bases, and 19 bases separated the two germline ends. Germline lookup yields CDR1 LGHNA and CDR2 YNFKEQ. CDR3 length: 16 amino acids. CDR3 sequence reads: CASSQDRALARQEQFF. In DNA form, the CDR3 reads TGTGCCAGCAGCCAAGATAGGGCTCTAGCACGGCAGGAGCAGTTCTTC.

The gene calls are TRBV7-2 and TRBJ2-7, with TRBD2 identical over 7 bases. The CDR3 has 14 amino acids. Germline-derived CDR1 and CDR2 are SGHTA and FQGNSA. The V segment lost 4 bases and the J segment 5 bases; nucleotides outside the gene matches: 8. CDR3 protein: CASSYGREVHEQYF. Here the CDR3 DNA reads TGTGCCAGCAGCTACGGACGGGAGGTGCACGAGCAGTACTTC.